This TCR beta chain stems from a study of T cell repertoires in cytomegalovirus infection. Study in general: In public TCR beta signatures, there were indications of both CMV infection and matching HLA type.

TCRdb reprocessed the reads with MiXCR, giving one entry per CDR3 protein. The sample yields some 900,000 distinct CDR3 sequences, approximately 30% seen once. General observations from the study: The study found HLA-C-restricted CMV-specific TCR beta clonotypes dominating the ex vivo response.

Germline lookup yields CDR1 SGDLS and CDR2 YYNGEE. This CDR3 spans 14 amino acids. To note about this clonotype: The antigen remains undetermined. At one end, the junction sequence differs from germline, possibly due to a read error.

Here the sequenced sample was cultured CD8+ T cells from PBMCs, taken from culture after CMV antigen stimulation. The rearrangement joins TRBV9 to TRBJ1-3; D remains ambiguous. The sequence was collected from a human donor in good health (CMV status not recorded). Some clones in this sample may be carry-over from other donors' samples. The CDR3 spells CASSSGLSGNTIYF. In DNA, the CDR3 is TGTGCCAGCAGCTCTGGCCTCTCTGGAAACACTATATATTTT.